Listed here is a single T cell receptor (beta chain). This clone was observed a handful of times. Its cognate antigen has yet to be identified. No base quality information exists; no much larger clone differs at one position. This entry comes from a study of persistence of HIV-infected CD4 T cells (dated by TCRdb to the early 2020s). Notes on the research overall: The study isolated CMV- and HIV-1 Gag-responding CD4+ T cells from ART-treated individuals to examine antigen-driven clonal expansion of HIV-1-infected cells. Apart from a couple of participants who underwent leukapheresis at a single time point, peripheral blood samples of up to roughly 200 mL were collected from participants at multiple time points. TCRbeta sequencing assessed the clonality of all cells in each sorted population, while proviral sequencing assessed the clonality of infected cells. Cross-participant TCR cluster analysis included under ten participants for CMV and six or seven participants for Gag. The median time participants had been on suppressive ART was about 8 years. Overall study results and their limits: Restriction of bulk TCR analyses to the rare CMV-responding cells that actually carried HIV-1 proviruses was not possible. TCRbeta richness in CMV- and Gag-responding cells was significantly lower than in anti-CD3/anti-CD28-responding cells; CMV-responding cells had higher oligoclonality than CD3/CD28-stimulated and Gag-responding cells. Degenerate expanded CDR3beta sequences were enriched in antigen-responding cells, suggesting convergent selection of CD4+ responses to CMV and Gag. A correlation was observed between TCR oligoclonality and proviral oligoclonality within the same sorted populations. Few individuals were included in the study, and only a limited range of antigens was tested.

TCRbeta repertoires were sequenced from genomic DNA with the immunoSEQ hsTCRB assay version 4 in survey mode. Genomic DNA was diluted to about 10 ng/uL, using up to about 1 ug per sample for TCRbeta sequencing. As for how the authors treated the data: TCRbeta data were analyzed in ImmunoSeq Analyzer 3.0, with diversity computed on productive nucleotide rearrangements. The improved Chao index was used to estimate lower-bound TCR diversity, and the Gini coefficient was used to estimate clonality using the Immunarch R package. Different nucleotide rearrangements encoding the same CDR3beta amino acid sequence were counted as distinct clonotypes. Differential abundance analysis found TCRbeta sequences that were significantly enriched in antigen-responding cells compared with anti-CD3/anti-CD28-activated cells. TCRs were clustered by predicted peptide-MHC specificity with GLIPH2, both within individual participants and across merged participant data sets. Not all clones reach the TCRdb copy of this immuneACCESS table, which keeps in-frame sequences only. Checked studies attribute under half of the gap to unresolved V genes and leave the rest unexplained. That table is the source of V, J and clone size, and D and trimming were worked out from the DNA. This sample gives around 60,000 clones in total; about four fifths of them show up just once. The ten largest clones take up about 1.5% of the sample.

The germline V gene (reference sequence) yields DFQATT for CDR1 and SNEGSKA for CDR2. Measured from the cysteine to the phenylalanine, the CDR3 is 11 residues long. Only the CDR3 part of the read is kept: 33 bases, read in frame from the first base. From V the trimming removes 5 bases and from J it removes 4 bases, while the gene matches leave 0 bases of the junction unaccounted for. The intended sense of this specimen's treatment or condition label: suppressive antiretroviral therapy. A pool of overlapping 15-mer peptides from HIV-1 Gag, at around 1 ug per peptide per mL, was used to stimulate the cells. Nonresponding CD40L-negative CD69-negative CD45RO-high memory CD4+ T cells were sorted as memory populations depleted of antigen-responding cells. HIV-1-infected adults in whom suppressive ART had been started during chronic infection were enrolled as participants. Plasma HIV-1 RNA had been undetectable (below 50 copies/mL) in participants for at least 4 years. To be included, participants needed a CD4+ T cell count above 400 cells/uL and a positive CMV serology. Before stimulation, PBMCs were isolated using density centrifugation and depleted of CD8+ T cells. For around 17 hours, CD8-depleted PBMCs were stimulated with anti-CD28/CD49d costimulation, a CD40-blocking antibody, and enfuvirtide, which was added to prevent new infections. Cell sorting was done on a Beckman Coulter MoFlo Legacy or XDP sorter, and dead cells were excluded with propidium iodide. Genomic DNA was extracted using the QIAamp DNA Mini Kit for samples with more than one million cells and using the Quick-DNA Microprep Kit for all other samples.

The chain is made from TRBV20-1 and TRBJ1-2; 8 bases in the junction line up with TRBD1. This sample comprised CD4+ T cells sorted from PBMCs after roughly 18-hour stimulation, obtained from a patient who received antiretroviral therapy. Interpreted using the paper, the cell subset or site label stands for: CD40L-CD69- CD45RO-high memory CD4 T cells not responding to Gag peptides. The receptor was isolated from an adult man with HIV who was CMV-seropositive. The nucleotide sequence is TGCAGTGCTGACAGGGGCTATGGCTACACCTTC. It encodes CSADRGYGYTF.